This entry lists 32 T cell receptor gamma chains sequenced from one sample in a study of γδ T cells in repeated Plasmodium falciparum infection. Vgamma9/Vdelta2+ and Vdelta2-negative gammadelta T cells were flow-sorted from PBMC for bulk sequencing. TCRdb called clones anew from the multiplex PCR reads with CATT. The sample has 25,000 to 30,000 gamma-chain clones, 2.5% to 3.5% seen once. Input material: gamma-delta T cells from blood. The receptor set was obtained from a pool of human donors (malaria-infected and uninfected, not separated).

At least ten counts were recorded for this clone. TCRdb records a much larger clone's protein for this DNA, with a difference at residue 8 that likely arises from a read error; the protein given is the translation of the DNA. Written as DNA, the CDR3 is TGTGCCTTGTGGGAGGTGCATTCGGTGAGGGAGTTGGGCAAAAAAATCAAGGTATTT. Its protein product is CALWEVHSVRELGKKIKVF. The rearrangement joins TRGV9 to TRGJP. V trimming: 0 bases; J trimming: 7 bases; junction bases outside the gene matches: 12. The CDR3 spans 19 residues. Germline CDR1 is GITISATS and CDR2 is ISYDGTV (reference sequence).

This clone has just a few counts. TCRdb pairs this DNA with a much larger clone's protein that differs at residue 3, likely a read error; the protein shown was translated from the DNA. The rearrangement uses TRGV9 and TRGJ1 or TRGJ2. Because TCRdb records no J gene, it was assigned here through a match of the DNA to germline. There are 11 residues in the CDR3. In germline, CDR1 is GITISATS, CDR2 ISYDGTV (reference sequence). The chain's CDR3 is CASWGIIKKLF. The CDR3 DNA reads as TGTGCCTCGTGGGGGATAATTAAGAAACTCTTT.

The sample holds many counts of this clone. TCRdb assigns this DNA the protein of a much larger clone, which departs from its translation at residue 8; this likely reflects a read error, and the protein shown comes from translating the DNA. CDR3 protein: CATWKNYDKKLF. In DNA form, the CDR3 reads TGTGCCACCTGGAAGAATTATGATAAGAAACTCTTT. The chain employs TRGV2 and TRGJ1 or TRGJ2. TCRdb offers no J gene call, so here the DNA was matched to germline to obtain one. The CDR3 sequence is 12 residues long. The germline V gene encodes CDR1 EGSNGY and CDR2 YDSYNSKV.

This clone rates as large (0.1 to 1%). Distinct nucleotide sequences in the sample also encode this CDR3. The chain recombines TRGV9 with TRGJ1 or TRGJ2. Trimming removed 4 bases from V and 3 bases from J; junction bases left unmatched: 0. CDR1 GITISATS and CDR2 ISYDGTV come from the germline V gene (reference sequence). The CDR3 length is 11 residues. The CDR3 here is CALWDYYKKLF. The CDR3 DNA sequence: TGTGCCTTGTGGGATTATTATAAGAAACTCTTT.

Remarks on this clone: This probably arose from a read error, given a far larger clone one base away. This sequence joins TRGV3 and TRGJ1 or TRGJ2. TCRdb carries no J gene annotation; the J gene was assigned here by matching the DNA with germline. CDR3 size: 15 residues. CDR1 is VTNTFY and CDR2 is YDVSTARD in the germline V gene (reference sequence). The CDR3 nucleotides are TGCGCCACCTGGGACAGGCGGAACCATTATTATAAGAAACTCTTT. This gives the protein CATWDRRNHYYKKLF.

This clone was detected many times. Being one base from a much bigger clone, this may be a read error. V and J are TRGV2 and TRGJ1 or TRGJ2. The germline gives CDR1 EGSNGY, CDR2 YDSYNSKV. V dropped 0 bases and J dropped 8; count of bases not matched to a gene: 4. The CDR3 has 12 residues. The CDR3 here is CATWDGFHKKLF. The CDR3, as DNA: TGTGCCACCTGGGACGGGTTTCATAAGAAACTCTTT.

In this sample, this clone turned up many times. One base separates it from a far larger clone, so it is likely a read error. This same CDR3 is encoded by further DNA sequences in the sample. The chain is built from TRGV9 and TRGJP. TCRdb carries no J gene annotation; the J gene was assigned here by matching the DNA with germline. Germline values: CDR1 GITISATS, CDR2 ISYDGTV (reference sequence). The CDR3 sequence is 19 residues long. The CDR3 loop reads CALWEVHLVRELGKKIKVF. The CDR3 DNA follows: TGTGCATTGTGGGAGGTGCATTTGGTGAGGGAGTTGGGCAAAAAAATCAAGGTATTT.

This clone showed up many times. One base away lies a much larger clone, so this may be a sequencing read error. This sample also contains other DNA sequences that code for the same CDR3. The chain's CDR3 is CATTGCYKKLF. The CDR3 nucleotides are TGCGCCACGACCGGTTGTTATAAGAAACTCTTT. This rearrangement joins TRGV2 to TRGJ1 or TRGJ2. TCRdb lists no J gene, so it was determined here by aligning the DNA to germline. The CDR3 spans 11 residues. The germline CDR1 and CDR2 sequences are EGSNGY and YDSYNSKV.

This clone has more than one count but fewer than ten. TCRdb lists the protein of a much larger clone for this DNA, which differs at residue 11, so this is likely a read error; the protein given here is translated from the DNA itself. The chain carries TRGV9 and TRGJ1 or TRGJ2. TCRdb supplies no J gene; here it was assigned by aligning the nucleotide sequence to germline. CDR1 is GITISATS, CDR2 ISYDGTV, per germline (reference sequence). The CDR3 length is 14 residues. This CDR3 is CALWEAPYGYRKLF. The CDR3 bases are TGTGCCTTGTGGGAGGCCCCCTACGGGTATAGGAAACTCTTT.

There are a few counts of this clone. Since a much larger clone is just one base distant, this may be a read error. The chain is built from TRGV4 and TRGJP1. The J gene, absent from TCRdb, was called here by matching the DNA to germline. This CDR3 is built from 14 residues. The germline CDR1 and CDR2 sequences are EGSTGY and YDSYTSSV. The trim removed 0 bases at V and 3 bases at J, leaving 1 base unmatched. CDR3 DNA: TGTGCCACCTGGGATGGGTCCACTGGTTGGTTCAAGATATTT. Amino acids: CATWDGSTGWFKIF.

This clone was seen ten or more times. A read error likely explains why the TCRdb protein, taken from a much larger clone, differs from this DNA's translation at residue 11; the protein shown is translated from the DNA. The chain is built from TRGV9 and TRGJ1 or TRGJ2. Assignment of the J gene here rests on matching the DNA to germline, because TCRdb gives none. V was pared by 0 bases and J by 6 bases, with 14 bases of the junction left unmatched. Germline V gene data show CDR1 as GITISATS and CDR2 as ISYDGTV (reference sequence). CDR3 size: 16 residues. For the CDR3, the DNA is TGTGCCTTGTGGGAGGTGCACAATGGCGAAAGTTATAAGAAACTCTTT. This translates into CALWEVHNGESYKKLF.

This clone appeared a few times. TCRdb has a much larger clone's protein, which differs at residue 6 from the translation of this DNA, likely because of a read error; what is shown is the protein translated from the DNA. The rearrangement joins TRGV2 to TRGJ1 or TRGJ2. The J gene, not given by TCRdb, was assigned here from a germline match of the nucleotide sequence. The germline V gene encodes CDR1 EGSNGY and CDR2 YDSYNSKV. The CDR3 length is 14 residues. V dropped 2 bases and J dropped 8; count of bases not matched to a gene: 12. DNA of the CDR3: TGTGCCACCTGGGACGCGACTATTATGGATAAGAAACTCTTT. Translating gives CATWDATIMDKKLF.

This clone has a count of ten or more. The J gene is TRGJP2, the V gene TRGV2. The CDR3 has 13 amino acids. Trimming cost V 2 bases and J 9 bases; bases outside gene matches: 6. In germline, CDR1 is EGSNGY, CDR2 YDSYNSKV. CDR3 protein: CATWDDQYWIKTF. CDR3 nucleotides: TGTGCCACCTGGGACGACCAATATTGGATCAAGACGTTT.

This clone was counted ten times or more. The mismatch at residue 10 between this DNA's translation and the TCRdb protein of a much larger clone likely reflects a read error; the protein shown is translated from the DNA. This chain joins TRGV4 and TRGJP2. TCRdb records no J gene; here it was assigned by comparing the DNA to germline. Germline CDR1 is EGSTGY and CDR2 is YDSYTSSV. Trimming cost V 4 bases and J 6 bases; bases outside gene matches: 17. This CDR3 comprises 17 residues. In nucleotides, the CDR3 is TGTGCCACCTGGGACGGCCTTGTGGGAGGGGGTGATTGGATCAAGACGTTT. It is translated as CATWDGLVGGGDWIKTF.

This clone was seen only a few times. Since a far larger clone is one base different, this is likely a read error. This CDR3 is also generated by other DNA sequences in the sample. This sequence joins TRGV8 and TRGJP2. TCRdb lists no J gene, so it was determined here by aligning the DNA to germline. Germline V gene data show CDR1 as VENAVY and CDR2 as YDSYNSRV. The length of the CDR3 is 13 residues. CDR3 in amino acids: CATWDRKDWIKTF. In DNA, the CDR3 is TGCGCCACCTGGGATAGGAAAGATTGGATCAAGACGTTT.

In this sample, this clone turned up many times. The TCRdb protein comes from a much larger clone and disagrees with this DNA's translation at residue 9, likely due to a read error; the protein given here is derived from the DNA. The rearrangement joins TRGV9 to TRGJP. The J gene, left out of TCRdb, was set here by checking the DNA against germline. CDR1 is GITISATS and CDR2 is ISYDGTV in the germline V gene (reference sequence). This CDR3 is built from 15 residues. The CDR3 loop reads CALWEEELCKKIKVF. DNA for the CDR3: TGTGCCTTGTGGGAGGAAGAGTTGTGCAAAAAAATCAAGGTATTT.

The sample holds a few counts of this clone. The protein TCRdb gives is from a much larger clone and does not agree with this DNA's translation at residue 9, likely a read error; the protein shown here comes from the DNA. V and J are TRGV9 and TRGJ1 or TRGJ2. Germline lookup yields CDR1 GITISATS and CDR2 ISYDGTV (reference sequence). The CDR3 is 13 residues long. With V trimmed by 3 bases and J by 9 bases, 11 bases remained unmatched. This CDR3 reads CALWEPETCKKLF. The DNA of the CDR3 is TGTGCCTTGTGGGAGCCTGAAACTTGTAAGAAACTCTTT.

This clone was observed a few times. The protein held in TCRdb is that of a much larger clone and does not match this DNA's translation at residue 11, likely because of a read error; the protein shown is translated from the DNA. V is TRGV9 and J is TRGJP. As TCRdb names no J gene, one was assigned here on the basis of a DNA match to germline. The CDR3 has 15 amino acids. In germline, CDR1 is GITISATS, CDR2 ISYDGTV (reference sequence). The CDR3 is CALWLRELGKRIKVF. In DNA form, the CDR3 reads TGTGCCTTGTGGCTTCGGGAGTTGGGCAAAAGAATCAAGGTATTT.

This clone was counted many times. The protein held in TCRdb is that of a much larger clone and does not match this DNA's translation at residue 7, likely because of a read error; the protein shown is translated from the DNA. In the same sample, other DNA sequences code for this CDR3. J is TRGJ1 or TRGJ2 and V is TRGV4. There are 13 residues in the CDR3. J gave up 7 bases and V 0 bases, and 6 bases lay outside the gene matches. The germline V gene encodes CDR1 EGSTGY and CDR2 YDSYTSSV. The CDR3 DNA is TGTGCCACCTGGGATGGGCGGGGATATAAGAAACTCTTT. Amino acids: CATWDGRGYKKLF.

In the case of this clone: This DNA's translation differs at residue 3 from TCRdb's protein, which comes from a much larger clone; a read error is likely, and the protein shown is translated from the DNA. This chain connects TRGV9 to TRGJ1 or TRGJ2. The J gene, absent from TCRdb, was called here by matching the DNA to germline. Germline V gene lookup returns CDR1 GITISATS and CDR2 ISYDGTV (reference sequence). The CDR3 contains 14 residues. CDR3 DNA sequence: TGTGCCTCGTGGGAGGTGTTCGACGATTATAAGAAACTCTTT. As protein: CASWEVFDDYKKLF.

On this clone: For this DNA, TCRdb reports the protein of a much larger clone, which diverges at residue 12, most likely from a read error; the protein presented here is translated directly from the DNA. The rearrangement joins TRGV9 to TRGJP. Since TCRdb gives no J gene, matching the DNA to germline was used here to assign it. The CDR3 totals 17 residues. From germline, CDR1 is GITISATS and CDR2 ISYDGTV (reference sequence). CDR3 protein: CALWAPIQELGRKIKVF. The CDR3 DNA follows: TGTGCCTTGTGGGCCCCCATACAAGAGTTGGGCAGAAAAATCAAGGTATTT.

This clone was seen a few times. The protein TCRdb lists belongs to a much larger clone and differs from this DNA's translation at residue 8, which points to a read error; the protein shown is made from the DNA. The V call is TRGV9, the J call TRGJ1 or TRGJ2. Since TCRdb gives no J gene, matching the DNA to germline was used here to assign it. Germline CDR1 is GITISATS and CDR2 is ISYDGTV (reference sequence). The J segment lost 8 bases and the V segment lost 1 base, leaving 11 bases of the junction unmatched. This CDR3 spans 14 amino acids. CDR3 sequence reads: CALWEVPYGDKKLF. The CDR3 nucleotides are TGTGCCTTGTGGGAGGTCCCCTATGGGGATAAGAAACTCTTT.

This clone was detected many times. TCRdb shows a much larger clone's protein in place of this DNA's translation, and the two differ at residue 3, likely through a read error; the protein shown is translated from the DNA. The chain is built from TRGV9 and TRGJP. TCRdb does not report a J gene; here it was assigned by matching the DNA to germline references. The CDR3 covers 17 residues. The germline V gene has CDR1 GITISATS and CDR2 ISYDGTV (reference sequence). CDR3 loop: CAMWEVTGELGKKIKVF. DNA for the CDR3: TGTGCCATGTGGGAGGTGACTGGTGAGTTGGGCAAAAAAATCAAGGTATTT.

This clone occurred many times. A much more abundant neighbour one base away suggests this may be a read error. V usage is TRGV9 and J usage is TRGJ1 or TRGJ2. This CDR3 contains 11 residues. The V and J ends lost 5 bases and 4 bases, in that order; junction bases with no gene match: 2. Germline V gene sequence: CDR1 GITISATS, CDR2 ISYDGTV (reference sequence). Here the CDR3 DNA reads TGTGCCTTGTGGGGATATTATAAGAAACTCTTT. The encoded protein is CALWGYYKKLF.

At least ten counts were recorded for this clone. TCRdb records a much larger clone's protein for this DNA, with a difference at residue 10 that likely arises from a read error; the protein given is the translation of the DNA. The genes are TRGV9 and TRGJP. In the absence of a J gene in TCRdb, the DNA was matched to germline to assign it here. The CDR3 has 17 amino acids. CDR1 is GITISATS and CDR2 is ISYDGTV in the germline V gene (reference sequence). This CDR3 reads CALWEVHGESGKKIKVF. The CDR3 DNA follows: TGTGCCTTGTGGGAGGTGCACGGAGAGTCGGGCAAAAAAATCAAGGTATTT.

As for this clone: The protein TCRdb lists belongs to a much larger clone and differs from this DNA's translation at residue 3, which points to a read error; the protein shown is made from the DNA. The CDR3 spells CAAWDGQYYYKKLF. CDR3 nucleotides: TGTGCCGCCTGGGATGGTCAATATTATTATAAGAAACTCTTT. The chain links TRGV4 to TRGJ1 or TRGJ2. TCRdb leaves out the J gene; it was filled in here by matching the DNA to germline. CDR3 length: 14 amino acids. Germline V lookup: CDR1 EGSTGY, CDR2 YDSYTSSV.

This clone was picked up a small number of times. This DNA translates differently at residue 11 from the TCRdb protein, which is that of a much larger clone; a read error is likely, and the protein shown is the DNA's own translation. The V gene is TRGV2, the J gene TRGJ1 or TRGJ2. The J gene comes from matching the DNA to germline here; TCRdb lacks it. The CDR3 sequence is 14 residues long. Germline V gives CDR1 EGSNGY, CDR2 YDSYNSKV. CDR3 protein: CATWDGPVYYRKLF. In DNA, the CDR3 is TGTGCCACCTGGGACGGGCCGGTCTATTATAGGAAACTCTTT.

This clone was counted many times. TCRdb's entry gives the protein of a much larger clone, which mismatches this DNA's translation at residue 12, likely from a read error; the protein reported here is translated from the DNA. The chain uses TRGV9 and TRGJP1. Because TCRdb records no J gene, it was assigned here through a match of the DNA to germline. The length of the CDR3 is 15 residues. In germline, CDR1 is GITISATS, CDR2 ISYDGTV (reference sequence). CDR3 coding DNA: TGTGCCTTGTGGGAGGTGTGGACCACTGGTTGGCTCAAGATATTT. This gives the protein CALWEVWTTGWLKIF.

This clone was recorded many times. TCRdb's listed protein matches a much larger clone and diverges from this DNA's translation at residue 8, likely through a read error; the protein shown comes from the DNA. This sample also contains other DNA sequences that code for the same CDR3. The chain links TRGV2 to TRGJ1 or TRGJ2. No J segment appears in TCRdb, so it was assigned here by matching the sequence to germline. CDR3 size: 11 residues. The germline V gene encodes CDR1 EGSNGY and CDR2 YDSYNSKV. With 0 bases clipped from V and 11 bases from J, the junction kept 4 bases outside the gene matches. In DNA form, the CDR3 reads TGTGCCACCTGGGACGGGCCACAGAAACTCTTT. Amino acid sequence: CATWDGPQKLF.

This clone was picked up many times. The rearrangement links TRGV4 to TRGJP2. TCRdb lists no J gene, so it was determined here by aligning the DNA to germline. Germline loops: CDR1 EGSTGY, CDR2 YDSYTSSV. CDR3 size: 15 residues. The junction had 3 bases not matched to a gene; V was cut back by 0 bases and J by 2 bases. DNA of the CDR3: TGTGCCACCTGGGATGGGCTGAGTAGTGATTGGATCAAGACGTTT. It yields the protein CATWDGLSSDWIKTF.

This clone was recorded at least ten times. A read error likely explains why the TCRdb protein, taken from a much larger clone, differs from this DNA's translation at residue 5; the protein shown is translated from the DNA. V and J are TRGV9 and TRGJ1 or TRGJ2. TCRdb leaves out the J gene; it was filled in here by matching the DNA to germline. The V gene's germline CDR1 is GITISATS and CDR2 ISYDGTV (reference sequence). This CDR3 is built from 13 residues. V shed 5 bases and J 0 bases; nucleotides not matched to a gene: 4. Written as DNA, the CDR3 is TGTGCCTTGTGGGTGTGGAATTATTATAAGAAACTCTTT. It codes for CALWVWNYYKKLF.

Comment on this clone: This likely reflects a read error, since a far larger clone is one base away. Within the sample, other DNA sequences also encode this same CDR3. The chain carries TRGV9 and TRGJP. TCRdb offers no J gene call, so here the DNA was matched to germline to obtain one. Germline V gives CDR1 GITISATS, CDR2 ISYDGTV (reference sequence). The CDR3 loop spans 19 amino acids. In nucleotides, the CDR3 is TGTGCCTTGTGGGAGGTGAGGGGTCCCCAAGAGCTGGGCAAAAAAATCAAGGTATTT. As protein: CALWEVRGPQELGKKIKVF.